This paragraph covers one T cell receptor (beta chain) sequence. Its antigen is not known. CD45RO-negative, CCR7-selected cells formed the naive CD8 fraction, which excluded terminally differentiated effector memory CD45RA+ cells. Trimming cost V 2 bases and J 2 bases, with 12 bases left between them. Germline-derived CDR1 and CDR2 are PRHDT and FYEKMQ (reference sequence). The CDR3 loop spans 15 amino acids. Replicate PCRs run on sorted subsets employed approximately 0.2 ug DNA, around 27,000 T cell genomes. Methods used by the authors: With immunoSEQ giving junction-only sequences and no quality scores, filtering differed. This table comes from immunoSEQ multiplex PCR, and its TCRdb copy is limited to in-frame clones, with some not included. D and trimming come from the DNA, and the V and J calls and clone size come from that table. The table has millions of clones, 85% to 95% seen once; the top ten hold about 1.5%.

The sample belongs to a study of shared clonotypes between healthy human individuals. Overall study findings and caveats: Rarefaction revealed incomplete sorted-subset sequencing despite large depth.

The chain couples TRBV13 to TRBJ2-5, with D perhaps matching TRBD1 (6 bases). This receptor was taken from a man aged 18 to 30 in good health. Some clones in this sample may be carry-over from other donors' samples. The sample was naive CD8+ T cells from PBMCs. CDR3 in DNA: TGTGCCAGCAGCTTAACCCTACAGGGACAAGAGACCCAGTACTTC. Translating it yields CASSLTLQGQETQYF.